This T cell receptor beta chain was recovered during a study of OX40 agonist ivuxolimab in advanced cancers. Looking at the study overall: Patients undergoing dose escalation presented with hepatocellular carcinoma, melanoma, renal cell or head and neck cancer.

The length of the CDR3 is 15 residues. Germline values: CDR1 SGHVS, CDR2 FNYEAQ. V dropped 3 bases and J dropped 5 bases, with 13 bases sitting between them. Libraries were prepared by immunoSEQ multiplex PCR; TCRdb keeps only in-frame clonotypes and omits some of them. The sample shows 60,000 to 90,000 clones, around 80% of them seen only once. The chain is built from TRBV7-6 and TRBJ2-2; the D gene is possibly TRBD1 (5 bases). This specimen consisted of CD4+ or CD8+ T cells sorted from blood, obtained in a trial of the OX40 agonist ivuxolimab. This clonotype was obtained from an adult with an advanced solid tumor such as melanoma, head and neck, liver or kidney cancer. CDR3 loop: CASSLVGAQTGELFF. The CDR3 bases are TGTGCCAGCAGCTTGGTAGGGGCGCAGACCGGGGAGCTGTTTTTT.